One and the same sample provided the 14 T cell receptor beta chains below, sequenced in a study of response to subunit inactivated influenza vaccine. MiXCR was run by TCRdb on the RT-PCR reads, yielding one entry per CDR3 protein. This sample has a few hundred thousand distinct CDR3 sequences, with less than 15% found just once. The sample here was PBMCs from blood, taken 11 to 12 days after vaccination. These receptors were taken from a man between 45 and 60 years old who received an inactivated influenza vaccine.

The CDR3, as DNA: TGTGCCAGCAGCTTGACTAGCGGGAAATCCTACGAGCAGTACTTC. Its translation: CASSLTSGKSYEQYF. The rearrangement joins TRBV7-2 to TRBJ2-7; 11 nucleotides align to TRBD2. J was trimmed by 1 base and V by 3 bases; bases with no gene match: 2. The germline V gene encodes CDR1 SGHTA and CDR2 FQGNSA. This CDR3 contains 15 residues.

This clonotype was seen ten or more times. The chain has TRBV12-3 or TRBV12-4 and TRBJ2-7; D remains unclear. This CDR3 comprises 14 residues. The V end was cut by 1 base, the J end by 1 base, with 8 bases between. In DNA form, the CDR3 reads TGTGCCAGCAGTTTAGGTCAGAGATCCTACGAGCAGTACTTC. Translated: CASSLGQRSYEQYF.

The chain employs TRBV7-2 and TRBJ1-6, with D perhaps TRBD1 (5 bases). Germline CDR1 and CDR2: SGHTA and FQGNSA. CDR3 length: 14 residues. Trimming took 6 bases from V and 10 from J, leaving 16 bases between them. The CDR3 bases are TGTGCCAGCAGGCCGGCGGGGGGTTTCTCACCCCTCCACTTT. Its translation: CASRPAGGFSPLHF.

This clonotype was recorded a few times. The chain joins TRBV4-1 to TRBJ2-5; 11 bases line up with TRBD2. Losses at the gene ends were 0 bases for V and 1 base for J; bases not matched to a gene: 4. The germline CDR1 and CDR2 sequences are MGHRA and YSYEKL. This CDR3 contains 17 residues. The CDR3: CASSQDRLAGIQETQYF. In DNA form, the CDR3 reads TGCGCCAGCAGCCAAGATCGACTAGCGGGGATCCAAGAGACCCAGTACTTC.

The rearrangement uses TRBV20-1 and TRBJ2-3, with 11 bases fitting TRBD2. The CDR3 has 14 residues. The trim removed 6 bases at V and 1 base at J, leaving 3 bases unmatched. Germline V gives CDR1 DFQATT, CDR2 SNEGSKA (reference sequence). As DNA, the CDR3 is TGCAGTGCCAAGACTAGCGGGGGCACAGATACGCAGTATTTT. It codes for CSAKTSGGTDTQYF.

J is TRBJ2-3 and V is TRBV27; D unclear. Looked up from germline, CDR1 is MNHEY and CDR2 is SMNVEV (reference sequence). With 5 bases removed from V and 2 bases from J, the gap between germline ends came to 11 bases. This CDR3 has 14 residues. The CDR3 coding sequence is TGTGCCAGCAGTCCGATAACCCACACAGATACGCAGTATTTT. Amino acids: CASSPITHTDTQYF.

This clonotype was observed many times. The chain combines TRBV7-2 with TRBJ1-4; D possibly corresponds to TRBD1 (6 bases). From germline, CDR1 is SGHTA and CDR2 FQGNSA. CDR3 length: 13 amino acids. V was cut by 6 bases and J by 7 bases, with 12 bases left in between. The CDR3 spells CASSTGGGEKLFF. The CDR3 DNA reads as TGTGCCAGCAGTACGGGAGGGGGTGAAAAACTGTTTTTT.

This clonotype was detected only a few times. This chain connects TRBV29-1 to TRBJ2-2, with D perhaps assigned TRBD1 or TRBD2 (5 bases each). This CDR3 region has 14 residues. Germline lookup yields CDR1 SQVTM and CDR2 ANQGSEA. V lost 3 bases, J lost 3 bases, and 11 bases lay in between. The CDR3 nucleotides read TGCAGCGTTGAGGGGGAGACCTACACCGGGGAGCTGTTTTTT. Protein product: CSVEGETYTGELFF.

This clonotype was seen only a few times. The CDR3 sequence is CASSRPTSGGINEQFF. CDR3 nucleotides: TGTGCCAGCAGCCGACCGACTAGCGGGGGGATAAATGAGCAGTTCTTC. The V gene is TRBV6-2 or TRBV6-3, the J gene TRBJ2-1; TRBD2 matches at 13 bases. The length of the CDR3 is 16 residues. Germline CDR1 is MNHEY and CDR2 is SVGEGT. After removal of 6 bases from V and 7 bases from J, the junction contained 9 bases not matched to a gene.

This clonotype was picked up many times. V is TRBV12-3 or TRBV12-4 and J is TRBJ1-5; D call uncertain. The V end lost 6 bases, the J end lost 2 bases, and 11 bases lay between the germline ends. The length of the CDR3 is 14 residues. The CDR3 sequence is CASSQVIGNQPQHF. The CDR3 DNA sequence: TGTGCCAGCAGCCAGGTAATCGGCAATCAGCCCCAGCATTTT.

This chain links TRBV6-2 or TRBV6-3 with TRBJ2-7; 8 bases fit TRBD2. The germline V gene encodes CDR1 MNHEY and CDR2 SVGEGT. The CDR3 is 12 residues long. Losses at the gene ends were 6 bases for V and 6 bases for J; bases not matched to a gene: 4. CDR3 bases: TGTGCCAGCAGCCAGACTAGCGTCGAGCAGTACTTC. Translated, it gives CASSQTSVEQYF.

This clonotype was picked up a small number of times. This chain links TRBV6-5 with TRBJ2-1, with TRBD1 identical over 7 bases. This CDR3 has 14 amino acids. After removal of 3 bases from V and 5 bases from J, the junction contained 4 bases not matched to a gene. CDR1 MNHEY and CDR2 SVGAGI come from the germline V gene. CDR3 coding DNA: TGTGCCAGCAGTTATCGGACAGGCCACAATGAGCAGTTCTTC. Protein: CASSYRTGHNEQFF.

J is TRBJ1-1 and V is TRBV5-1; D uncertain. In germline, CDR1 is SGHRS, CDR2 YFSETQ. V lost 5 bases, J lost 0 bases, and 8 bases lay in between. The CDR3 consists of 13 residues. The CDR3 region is CASSQLLNTEAFF. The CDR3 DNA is TGCGCCAGCAGTCAACTTCTGAACACTGAAGCTTTCTTT. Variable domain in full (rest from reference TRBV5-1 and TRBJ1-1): KAGVTQTPRYLIKTRGQQVTLSCSPISGHRSVSWYQQTPGQGLQFLFEYFSETQRNKGNFPGRFSGRQFSNSRSEMNVSTLELGDSALYLCASSQLLNTEAFFGQGTRLTVV.

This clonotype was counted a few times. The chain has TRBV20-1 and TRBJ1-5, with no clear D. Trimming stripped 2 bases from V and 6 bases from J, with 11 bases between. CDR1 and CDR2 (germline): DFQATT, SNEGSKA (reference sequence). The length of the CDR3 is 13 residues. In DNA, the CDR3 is TGCAGTGCTAGATTAGGGATATTTCAGCCCCAGCATTTT. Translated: CSARLGIFQPQHF.